Listed below are T cell receptor beta chains from one sample, sequenced in a study of cytomegalovirus exposure and HLA in healthy donors. Clones were read by immunoSEQ multiplex PCR, and TCRdb kept only the in-frame ones, dropping some. The sample records 150,000 to 200,000 clones, roughly 84% being singletons. The sample consisted of PBMCs. The receptor set was obtained from a man aged 50 to 59 in good health and CMV-seropositive. CDR3s include the opening cysteine and the closing phenylalanine or tryptophan. A D gene is named only where the DNA matches it firmly. Expanded clones get a size class; other rows say once, few or many, or leave the size out.

d_gene	len	v_gene	abundance	j_gene	CDR3nt	CDR3aa
TRBD2	15	TRBV4-1	NA	TRBJ2-7	TGCGCCAGCAGCCAAGGGGTCGGGAGGGGCTCCGAGCAGTACTTC	CASSQGVGRGSEQYF
NA	15	TRBV15	NA	TRBJ1-2	TGTGCCACCAGCGATCTATACAGGAACCCCTATGGCTACACCTTC	CATSDLYRNPYGYTF
NA	14	TRBV29-1	NA	TRBJ1-2	TGCAGCGTCGCCATTGAAACGGGGTCGGGTGGCTACACCTTC	CSVAIETGSGGYTF
NA	15	TRBV13	once	TRBJ1-2	TGTGCCAGCAGCCACTTTGGGGCGTCGAATAACGCCTACACCTTC	CASSHFGASNNAYTF
NA	13	TRBV19	once	TRBJ2-7	TGTGCCAGTAGTACGACTCCGGGGAACGAGCAGTACTTC	CASSTTPGNEQYF
NA	14	TRBV5-4	NA	TRBJ1-2	TGTGCCAGCAGCTTGGTGGACTCTGACGGGGGCTACACCTTC	CASSLVDSDGGYTF
TRBD1	15	TRBV7-9	once	TRBJ1-1	TGTTCCAGCAGCTTTCCGACAGGGGGGGACACTGAAGCTTTCTTT	CSSSFPTGGDTEAFF
NA	17	TRBV2	NA	TRBJ2-7	TGTGCCAGCAGTGTGGTCGGGGGGGGGACAGTGACATACGAGCAGTACTTC	CASSVVGGGTVTYEQYF
TRBD1	12	TRBV6-6	NA	TRBJ1-2	TGTGCCAGCAGTCCCGACAGGGGCGGCTACACCTTC	CASSPDRGGYTF
TRBD1	16	TRBV19	NA	TRBJ2-2	TGTGCCAGTAGTGTGACGGACAGGGGGGAAACCGGGGAGCTGTTTTTT	CASSVTDRGETGELFF
NA	15	TRBV4-2	NA	TRBJ2-2	TGTGCCAGCAGCTCTGCGCGCCGGGGCACCGGGGAGCTGTTTTTT	CASSSARRGTGELFF
NA	16	TRBV7-2	NA	TRBJ2-1	TGTGCCAGCAGCCTTCGGGGCAGGGGTACCCACAATGAGCAGTTCTTC	CASSLRGRGTHNEQFF
TRBD2	17	TRBV9	NA	TRBJ2-3	TGTGCCAGCAGCGCATATACCGGGACTAGCGTCACAGATACGCAGTATTTT	CASSAYTGTSVTDTQYF
NA	15	TRBV19	NA	TRBJ1-1	TGTGCCAGTAGTATTCCTGGGGGGGCCGACACTGAAGCTTTCTTT	CASSIPGGADTEAFF
NA	14	TRBV19	NA	TRBJ1-1	TGTGCCAGTAGTATTGGACAGTTGAACACTGAAGCTTTCTTT	CASSIGQLNTEAFF
TRBD1	14	TRBV5-1	NA	TRBJ2-4	TGCGCCAGCAGCTTCGTGGGACAGGGAAACATTCAGTACTTC	CASSFVGQGNIQYF
TRBD1	18	TRBV5-1	NA	TRBJ2-3	TGCGCCAGCAGCTTGACCCTATCAGGGGGTGTGGGCCCAGATACGCAGTATTTT	CASSLTLSGGVGPDTQYF
NA	15	TRBV6-1	few	TRBJ1-2	TGTGCCAGCAGTGAAGGTGCGGGACGGCTCTATGGCTACACCTTC	CASSEGAGRLYGYTF
TRBD1	12	TRBV29-1	NA	TRBJ1-2	TGCAGCGTCCGGACAGGAGAACATGGCTACACCTTC	CSVRTGEHGYTF
TRBD2	18	TRBV19	NA	TRBJ2-3	TGTGCCAGTAGTCCGTGGGTAGCGGGAGGGCCTAGCACAGATACGCAGTATTTT	CASSPWVAGGPSTDTQYF
NA	13	TRBV7-9	NA	TRBJ1-2	TGTGCCAGCAGCTTAGGCAGTGTGGATGGCTACACCTTC	CASSLGSVDGYTF
NA	16	TRBV21-1	NA	TRBJ1-5	TGTGCCAGCAGCAAACCACTTGACAGGGAGTATCAGCCCCAGCATTTT	CASSKPLDREYQPQHF
NA	16	TRBV6-5	NA	TRBJ2-5	TGTGCCAGCAGTTACACTGAACAGGACCTCCAAGAGACCCAGTACTTC	CASSYTEQDLQETQYF
NA	14	TRBV6-1	NA	TRBJ1-2	TGTGCCAGCAGTGAAAGCCAGGGTACCTATGGCTACACCTTC	CASSESQGTYGYTF
TRBD2	15	TRBV19	NA	TRBJ2-2	TGTGCCAGTAGTACACTAGCGGGAGGGCTCGGGGAGCTGTTTTTT	CASSTLAGGLGELFF
NA	12	TRBV15	NA	TRBJ1-2	TGTGCCACCAGCAGAGATCAGTATGGCTACACCTTC	CATSRDQYGYTF
NA	14	TRBV5-4	once	TRBJ1-2	TGTGCCAGCAGCCTGGCCGGGGATAACTATGGCTACACCTTC	CASSLAGDNYGYTF
NA	15	TRBV9	NA	TRBJ2-2	TGTGCCAGCAGCGCCCCACAGGCGAACCGCCGGGAGCTGTTTTTT	CASSAPQANRRELFF
TRBD1	15	TRBV6-5	NA	TRBJ2-7	TGTGCCAGCTCCCTATGGACAGGATCTTCCTACGAGCAGTACTTC	CASSLWTGSSYEQYF
NA	15	TRBV27	NA	TRBJ2-1	TGTGCCAGCAAGTTTTCGACAGGACCCTACAATGAGCAGTTCTTC	CASKFSTGPYNEQFF
NA	13	TRBV10-2	NA	TRBJ1-1	TGCGCCAGCAGTGGACAGCCAAACACTGAAGCTTTCTTT	CASSGQPNTEAFF
NA	11	TRBV6-5	once	TRBJ1-1	TGTGCCACCCAACGGAGGACTGAAGCTTTCTTT	CATQRRTEAFF
NA	14	TRBV11-2	NA	TRBJ1-1	TGTGCCAGCAGCTTGGGGCGGTTCCCCACTGAAGCTTTCTTT	CASSLGRFPTEAFF
NA	14	TRBV18	NA	TRBJ2-3	TGTGCCAGCTCCCCTCTGGGAGGCACAGATACGCAGTATTTT	CASSPLGGTDTQYF
NA	16	TRBV7-8	NA	TRBJ2-1	TGTGCCAGCAGCTTAGCAGAGACCTGGGCGGGCAATGAGCAGTTCTTC	CASSLAETWAGNEQFF
TRBD2	15	TRBV9	NA	TRBJ2-1	TGTGCCAGCAGCGTAGAGGGGGTCGGGAGGGAGGAGCAGTTCTTC	CASSVEGVGREEQFF
TRBD1	15	TRBV4-2	NA	TRBJ1-1	TGTGCCAGCAGCCAAGAGGGGACAGTCAACACTGAAGCTTTCTTT	CASSQEGTVNTEAFF
TRBD1	15	TRBV19	NA	TRBJ1-5	TGTGCCAGTAGTATGGCGACAGGGGGAAATCAGCCCCAGCATTTT	CASSMATGGNQPQHF
TRBD1	13	TRBV5-8	NA	TRBJ2-3	TGTGCCAGTTCAGGGGGCAATACAGATACGCAGTATTTT	CASSGGNTDTQYF
TRBD1	15	TRBV10-3	few	TRBJ1-6	TGTGCCAGCAGTCCCGGGACAGTATATAATTCACCCCTCCACTTT	CASSPGTVYNSPLHF
NA	18	TRBV7-8	NA	TRBJ1-6	TGTGCCAGCAGCTTAGAGTCGACGGGAAGCTCCTATAATTCACCCCTCCACTTT	CASSLESTGSSYNSPLHF
NA	15	TRBV19	once	TRBJ1-1	TGTGCCAGTAGTGCCATACAGGGAATAGAGGTTGAAGCTTTCTTT	CASSAIQGIEVEAFF
TRBD1	16	TRBV18	NA	TRBJ1-5	TGTGCCAGCTCACCCTCCGGGACAGGGCCCAATCAGCCCCAGCATTTT	CASSPSGTGPNQPQHF
TRBD1	14	TRBV18	NA	TRBJ2-3	TGTGCCAGCTTGAGGGACAGGGGCACAGATACGCAGTATTTT	CASLRDRGTDTQYF
NA	17	TRBV9	once	TRBJ2-3	TGTGCCAGCAGCGTAGAAGAGGGGGGGCCTCGCACAGATACGCAGTATTTT	CASSVEEGGPRTDTQYF
NA	14	TRBV7-9	NA	TRBJ2-2	TGTGCCAGCGGCCTTTGGGGGCCCACCGGGGAGCTGTTTTTT	CASGLWGPTGELFF
NA	12	TRBV28	NA	TRBJ1-2	TGTGCCAGCAGTTTATCGGGGGTCCGGGAAAGCTTC	CASSLSGVRESF
NA	12	TRBV10-3	NA	TRBJ2-7	TGTGCCATCAGTGATAATTTCTACGAGCAGTACTTC	CAISDNFYEQYF
NA	14	TRBV5-4	NA	TRBJ1-1	TGTGCCAGCAGCTTGGGGGGGCGGAATACTGAAGCTTTCTTT	CASSLGGRNTEAFF
TRBD2	14	TRBV19	NA	TRBJ2-4	TGTGCCAGTAACGGACTAGCGGGAGGAGGGATTCAGTACTTC	CASNGLAGGGIQYF